This T cell receptor (beta chain) was obtained from a study of cytomegalovirus exposure and HLA in healthy donors (dated by TCRdb to the late 2010s). Background on the whole study: An earlier analysis of roughly 570 of the donors reported under 300 Gb of sequence data and around 100 million unique TCR beta sequences obtained from roughly 170 million T cells. Every discovery cohort repertoire had been produced on one sequencing platform. An earlier analysis of about 600 of the donors used high-throughput TCR beta sequencing to judge whether each TCR beta V gene segment behaved as functional or pseudogenic. Roughly 290 gigabases of sequencing data and around 88 million unique TCR sequences made up an early release that covered some 640 HLA-typed donors. Among some 400 genotyped donors of the cohort, an average of around 220,000 unique TCR beta nucleotide sequences was sequenced per donor, of which about 18% were non-productive. HLA typing included class I and class II loci at four-digit resolution. To predict cytomegalovirus infection status, the study combined high-throughput TCR immunosequencing, statistical association of individual TCRs with disease status, and machine learning. Because of strong linkage in the cohort, a handful of DR-DQ haplotypes were treated as single units for association and clustering. The later analysis used no new phenotypic data to find candidate immune exposures, relying instead on TCR beta sequences and their occurrence across donors. A later genetic analysis took genome-wide SNP genotypes for about 55% of the 666 donors and used that subset as a discovery cohort. Among the approximately 430 genotyped donors, around 81% belonged to the genetic ancestry cluster associated with self-reported Caucasian donors. The aim of the study was to test whether cataloging public T cell receptors could identify signatures of past pathogen exposure. Donor age, sex, ethnicity and CMV serostatus were collected together with the repertoire data. Typing coverage differed by locus: A, B, C, DRB1 and DQB1 were typed in roughly 620-640 donors, DQA1 in about 500, DPA1 in 600 to 610, and DPB1 in roughly 470. A later analysis re-analyzed previously published TCR beta repertoires from 600 to 850 donors and added high-resolution HLA genotyping to study TCR occurrence patterns. The study used immunosequencing to profile the T cell repertoires of approximately 630 subjects and linked those repertoires to cytomegalovirus serostatus. In addition to the first cohort of 500 to 850 subjects, a separate validation cohort of some 120 different subjects was used. What the authors observed across the whole study: In both the original and validation cohorts, the classifier was reported to diagnose cytomegalovirus status with high specificity and sensitivity. Linkage disequilibrium might explain the correlated functional status among segregating V segments, but an unknown experimental factor could not be ruled out. Most CMV-associated TCR beta chains appeared to be HLA-restricted in a later analysis, and the HLA associations seemed to be driven largely by CMV exposure. Sequencing depth was assumed to be roughly uniform across donors in the presence/absence analyses, though that assumption may not hold. Three of the identified cytomegalovirus-associated TCR beta chains were confirmed in vitro to be specific for cytomegalovirus antigens. A later genetic analysis associated a missense DCLRE1C variant with V-gene and J-gene trimming of TCR beta chains, and an independent cohort replicated the association. Most TCR sequences were observed very rarely across donors, whereas some public TCRs were present in many individuals. In a later analysis, TCR association rates were found to vary across HLA loci, with the most associated TCRs seen for DRB1 alleles and the fewest for HLA-C alleles. In an earlier analysis of some 500 of the donors, most TCR beta V segments were observed in productive rearrangements about 90% or about 30% of the time, broadly matching IMGT annotations. Assigning TCR associations to individual alleles was difficult when HLA alleles, especially DR and DQ, strongly co-occurred. A further reported finding was that TCR beta sequences accurately predicted the HLA-A and HLA-B alleles for most subjects in the first cohort. This cohort had only TCR beta chains sequenced, and the lack of alpha or paired-chain data limited which features could be detected. A later analysis reported that several top co-occurrence clusters appeared linked to parvovirus B19, influenza, CMV and Epstein-Barr virus. Because HLA typing was missing for some donors at each locus, association tests included only the typed subset. Because the 87-base-pair reads could not distinguish some IMGT-functional V segments, including TRBV6-2 and TRBV6-3, those segments were excluded. The only immune exposure information available for the cohort was CMV serostatus. In a later analysis, HLA-associated TCR beta chains were found to be more clonally expanded and to have lower generation probabilities than equally common non-associated chains. A total of about 180 TCR beta chains were listed by the study as associated with cytomegalovirus. A cluster of highly shared sequence variants was judged likely to be a technical artifact of the sequencing pipeline. Because counts were too low, about 17 rarely observed V segments, including chromosome 9 orphons, were excluded from the earlier analysis of under 650 of the donors. In a later analysis, 16,951 TCR beta sequences were associated with specific HLA alleles at a false discovery rate of 0.05. Compared with the approximately 720-donor mean, donors in an Asian-associated ancestry cluster had fewer N-insertions in productive TCRs, according to a later genetic analysis. The authors suggested that the approach could potentially be generalized to other disease states and immunological phenotypes.

A word on this clone: The target of this receptor is not known. Per-nucleotide qualities are absent, and no much larger clonotype sits a single base away.

V is reduced by 4 bases and J by 5 bases, leaving a spacing of 19 bases between them. The germline V gene specifies SGHRS as CDR1 and YFSETQ as CDR2. The CDR3 contains 15 residues, cysteine and phenylalanine counted. Just the 45-base CDR3 DNA is kept, in frame starting at base 1. The library relied on the immunoSEQ multiplex PCR assay. For the multiplex PCR, a mixture combining 60 forward primers for TCR Vbeta segments and 13 reverse primers for TCR Jbeta segments was used. The CDR3 region of rearranged TCR beta genes was amplified from genomic DNA by a multiplex PCR assay. The amplified TCR beta libraries were sequenced on the Illumina HiSeq System as 87-base-pair reads. For the original study's pipeline: Across the 666 repertoires, a later analysis counted tens of millions of unique TCR beta chains, roughly 11 million of which were shared by at least two donors. To remove PCR and sequencing errors, raw reads were error-corrected and collapsed into unique sequences using a nearest-neighbor algorithm that merged closely related sequences. Alignment of CDR3 sequences to IMGT reference sequences was used to assign V, D and J gene segments. For a sequence to be retained, at least a six-nucleotide match to both a V gene segment and a J gene segment was required. Rearrangements were classified as productive when the CDR3 lacked stop codons and remained in frame with V and J, and all other rearrangements were classified as non-productive. Following IMGT convention, CDR3 was defined as the stretch from the second conserved V-encoded cysteine to the conserved J-encoded phenylalanine. In an earlier analysis of around 600 of the donors, sequences lacking an unambiguous match to a single V gene segment were excluded. In an earlier analysis of several hundred of the donors, a V segment was called functional when productive rearrangements were above 56.7%, and segregating when the standard deviation between donors exceeded 5%. A statistical classification framework was developed to diagnose cytomegalovirus status using the catalog of TCR beta chain sequences. In a later analysis, V and J genes were assigned by comparing TCR nucleotide sequences against IMGT/GENE-DB human TR gene sequences. Using the TCRdist pipeline, a later analysis assigned CDR3 sequences along with most-parsimonious VDJ recombination scenarios. A later analysis defined each TCR beta chain by its CDR3 amino acid sequence plus V-gene family, and excluded reads lacking a unique V-gene family. To address suspected cross-contamination and a sequencing artifact, a later analysis removed around 590 highly shared, low-generation-probability nucleotide sequences. A later analysis calculated a clonal expansion index for each public chain from normalized within-repertoire ranks of inferred template counts. Generation probabilities in a later analysis came from a VDJ recombination model fitted to out-of-frame rearrangements, and those results were checked against IGoR. A later analysis scored TCR-TCR, TCR-HLA and TCR-CMV co-occurrence with hypergeometric tests, applying a repertoire-size bias correction to TCR pairs. False discovery rates were estimated in a later analysis by permuting HLA or CMV assignments 20 times. In a later analysis, co-occurring TCRs were grouped using DBSCAN, and TCRdist sequence similarity was added for clustering within HLA-allele-positive subsets. Repertoires with fewer than 30,000 or more than 120,000 public chains, plus five repertoires with anomalous nucleotide sharing, were excluded from co-occurrence clustering. What TCRdb holds here is the immuneACCESS table cut down to in-frame rearrangements. Part of the clones is not present; checked against another copy, under half of the missing clones reflect an unresolved V gene, and the others are unexplained. Clone size and V and J calls were adopted from that table, with D and trimming inferred from the DNA. The table for this sample lists roughly 170,000 clones; 65% to 80% of them were counted only once. 1.5% to 2% of the sample goes to the ten largest clones.

The cohort consisted of 670 or so healthy bone marrow donors. At the time of sampling, every cohort member was nominally healthy, though immune exposures that went unrecorded were likely present. The donor tested CMV seronegative and was one of the 352 seronegative cohort members. Each donor provided a peripheral blood sample, and peripheral blood mononuclear cells were used for TCR beta sequencing. The Qiagen DNeasy Blood Extraction Kit was used to extract genomic DNA from the blood cell samples. The receptor chain draws on TRBV5-1 and TRBJ2-7; TRBD2 is perhaps the D gene, given 5 matching bases. The receptor comes from a woman in her thirties in good health and CMV-seronegative. The sequencing sample was made of PBMCs. The nucleotide sequence reads as follows: TGCGCCAGCAGCCCAAGTCTGCCGGGAAGCCACGAGCAGTACTTC. Its protein product is CASSPSLPGSHEQYF. Joined to the reference TRBV5-1 and TRBJ2-7 proteins, this CDR3 gives the full variable domain: KAGVTQTPRYLIKTRGQQVTLSCSPISGHRSVSWYQQTPGQGLQFLFEYFSETQRNKGNFPGRFSGRQFSNSRSEMNVSTLELGDSALYLCASSPSLPGSHEQYFGPGTRLTVT.